The 13 T cell receptor beta chains in this list originate from one sample, sequenced in a study of CD39 and CD103 CD8 tumor-infiltrating T cells. Measured with immunoSEQ multiplex PCR; TCRdb has only the in-frame clones, and not every one. Of 4,000 to 5,500 clones listed, 72% are singletons. The sequenced sample consisted of CD8+ T cells sorted from blood. The subset denotes: total memory CD8 T cells (CD45RA-CCR7+/-) from blood or uninvolved lymph node. These receptor sequences come from a human donor with head and neck squamous cell carcinoma.

The gene calls are TRBV9 and TRBJ2-7; TRBD1 matches at 9 bases. Germline CDR1 is SGDLS and CDR2 is YYNGEE. Trimming cost V 4 bases and J 2 bases; bases outside gene matches: 4. The length of the CDR3 is 14 residues. CDR3 sequence (DNA): TGTGCCAGCAGCCTGGGGACAGGGACCTACGAGCAGTACTTC. Protein: CASSLGTGTYEQYF.

This chain links TRBV5-6 with TRBJ2-2, with 15 nucleotides matching TRBD2. Trimming at V came to 3 bases and at J to 9 bases, leaving 6 bases not matched to a gene. Per the germline V gene, CDR1 is SGHDT and CDR2 is YYEEEE. This CDR3 is 16 amino acids long. CDR3 DNA sequence: TGTGCCAGCAGCTCCAGGACTAGCGGGGGGGCGCGGGAGCTGTTTTTT. The encoded protein is CASSSRTSGGARELFF.

The V and J genes are TRBV13 and TRBJ1-5; 8 nucleotides line up with TRBD1. The CDR3 runs 14 residues. V lost 6 bases to trimming and J lost 4 bases; unmatched junction nucleotides: 5. Germline loops: CDR1 PRHDT, CDR2 FYEKMQ (reference sequence). The chain's CDR3 is CASRLGQGNQPQHF. CDR3 coding DNA: TGTGCCAGCAGACTAGGACAGGGTAATCAGCCCCAGCATTTT.

This clone was found a few times. V gene TRBV4-3 combines with J gene TRBJ2-7; D possibly corresponds to TRBD2 (6 bases). Per the germline V gene, CDR1 is LGHNA and CDR2 is YSLEER. The CDR3 has 14 residues. Trimming pared 0 bases from V and 2 bases from J, leaving 8 bases between. CDR3 nucleotides: TGCGCCAGCAGCCAAGATAGCGGAACCTACGAGCAGTACTTC. Protein: CASSQDSGTYEQYF.

This sequence joins TRBV27 and TRBJ1-4, with 9 nucleotides matching TRBD1. V was clipped by 1 base and J by 3 bases; unmatched bases: 6. This CDR3 is 17 amino acids long. CDR1 is MNHEY and CDR2 is SMNVEV in the germline V gene (reference sequence). CDR3 sequence: CASSLLGRQGANEKLFF. The CDR3, as DNA: TGTGCCAGCAGTTTATTGGGCCGACAGGGGGCTAATGAAAAACTGTTTTTT.

The chain joins TRBV30 to TRBJ1-5, with D perhaps TRBD1 (5 bases). The CDR3 has 14 residues. V gave up 2 bases and J gave up 7 bases, with 15 bases separating them. Germline values: CDR1 GTSNPN, CDR2 SVGIG (reference sequence). CDR3 bases: TGTGCCTGGAGTCAACGGGGGGTTAGACAGCCCCAGCATTTT. This encodes CAWSQRGVRQPQHF.

The sample holds a few counts of this clone. The rearrangement links TRBV11-2 to TRBJ1-5; D unresolved. This CDR3 has 15 residues. Trimming shortened V by 4 bases and J by 1 base, and 11 bases separated the two germline ends. From germline, CDR1 is SGHAT and CDR2 FQNNGV. CDR3 coding DNA: TGTGCCAGCAGCTCACTCTCGGGGAGCAATCAGCCCCAGCATTTT. This sequence encodes CASSSLSGSNQPQHF.

This clone has a single count. V and J are TRBV15 and TRBJ2-7, with 8 bases matching TRBD1. The CDR3 loop spans 15 amino acids. Germline lookup yields CDR1 LNHNV and CDR2 YYDKDF (reference sequence). The junction had 3 bases not matched to a gene; V was cut back by 0 bases and J by 2 bases. CDR3 sequence: CATSRETGEAYEQYF. As DNA, the CDR3 is TGTGCCACCAGCAGAGAGACAGGGGAGGCCTACGAGCAGTACTTC.

The count of this clone is one. J is TRBJ2-5 and V is TRBV11-3; D gene uncertain. Germline lookup yields CDR1 SGHNT and CDR2 YENEEA. V was pared by 0 bases and J by 7 bases, with 9 bases between. This CDR3 has 13 amino acids. The CDR3 loop reads CASSLEPDGTQYF. The CDR3 DNA reads as TGTGCCAGCAGCTTAGAGCCAGATGGGACCCAGTACTTC.

The genes are TRBV13 and TRBJ2-6; D possibly corresponds to TRBD1 (5 bases). V was shortened by 4 bases and J by 4 bases, with 11 bases between the two germline ends. The CDR3 spans 15 residues. Germline V gene data show CDR1 as PRHDT and CDR2 as FYEKMQ (reference sequence). The CDR3 DNA sequence: TGTGCCAGCAGCTCGACAGCTGGCGGGGCCAACGTCCTGACTTTC. Translated: CASSSTAGGANVLTF.

V and J are TRBV5-8 and TRBJ1-6; possibly TRBD1 for D (6 bases). V dropped 7 bases and J dropped 4 bases, with 12 bases sitting between them. This CDR3 region has 14 residues. Germline CDR1 SGHTS, CDR2 YDEGEE. Here the CDR3 reads CASPLDSYNSPLHF. CDR3 nucleotides: TGTGCCAGCCCCCTGGACAGTTATAATTCACCCCTCCACTTT.

V is TRBV2 and J is TRBJ1-2, with TRBD1 identical over 7 bases. This CDR3 is 14 amino acids long. CDR1 is SNHLY, CDR2 FYNNEI, per germline. V lost 3 bases and J lost 5; bases outside the gene matches: 6. The CDR3 loop reads CASSEGQISYGYTF. The CDR3 region has the DNA TGTGCCAGCAGTGAGGGACAGATATCGTATGGCTACACCTTC. The complete variable domain, with remaining parts taken from reference TRBV2 and TRBJ1-2, reads EPEVTQTPSHQVTQMGQEVILRCVPISNHLYFYWYRQILGQKVEFLVSFYNNEISEKSEIFDDQFSVERPDGSNFTLKIRSTKLEDSAMYFCASSEGQISYGYTFGSGTRLTVV.

In its sample, this clone was seen a few times. This chain uses TRBV2 with TRBJ1-4; perhaps TRBD1 as D (6 bases). The germline V and J ends were trimmed by 6 bases and 8 bases, with 10 bases remaining between them. CDR3 length equals 12 residues. The germline V gene has CDR1 SNHLY and CDR2 FYNNEI. CDR3 sequence reads: CASRPGEEKLFF. The CDR3 DNA is TGTGCCAGCAGGCCAGGGGAGGAAAAACTGTTTTTT.